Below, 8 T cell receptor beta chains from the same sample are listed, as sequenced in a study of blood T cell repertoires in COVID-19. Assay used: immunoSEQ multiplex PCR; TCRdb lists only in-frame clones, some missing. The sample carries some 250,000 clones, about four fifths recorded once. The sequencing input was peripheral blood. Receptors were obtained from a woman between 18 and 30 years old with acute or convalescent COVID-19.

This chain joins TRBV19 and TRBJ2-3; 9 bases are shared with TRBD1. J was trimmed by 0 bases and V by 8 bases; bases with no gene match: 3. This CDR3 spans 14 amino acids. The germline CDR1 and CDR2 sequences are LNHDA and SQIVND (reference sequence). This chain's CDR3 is CASGGTGSTDTQYF. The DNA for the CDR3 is TGTGCCAGTGGGGGGACAGGGAGCACAGATACGCAGTATTTT.

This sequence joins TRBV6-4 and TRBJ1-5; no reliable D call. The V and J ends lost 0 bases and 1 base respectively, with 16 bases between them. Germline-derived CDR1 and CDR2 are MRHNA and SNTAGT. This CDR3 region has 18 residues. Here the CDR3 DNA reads TGTGCCAGCAGTGACTCGAGGAACCGACTCCGGAGCAATCAGCCCCAGCATTTT. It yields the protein CASSDSRNRLRSNQPQHF.

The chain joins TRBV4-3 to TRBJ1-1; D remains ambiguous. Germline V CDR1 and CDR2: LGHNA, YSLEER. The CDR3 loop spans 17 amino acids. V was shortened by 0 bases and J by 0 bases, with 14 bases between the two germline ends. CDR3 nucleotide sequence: TGCGCCAGCAGCCAAGAGCTGTTGGAGGAGATGAACACTGAAGCTTTCTTT. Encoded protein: CASSQELLEEMNTEAFF.

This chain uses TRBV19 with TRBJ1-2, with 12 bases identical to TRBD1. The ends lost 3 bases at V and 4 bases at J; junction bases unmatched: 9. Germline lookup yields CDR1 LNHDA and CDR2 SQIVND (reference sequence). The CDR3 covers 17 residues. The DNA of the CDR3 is TGTGCCAGTAGTATTACTTCCGGGACAGGGGGCGCCTATGGCTACACCTTC. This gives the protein CASSITSGTGGAYGYTF.

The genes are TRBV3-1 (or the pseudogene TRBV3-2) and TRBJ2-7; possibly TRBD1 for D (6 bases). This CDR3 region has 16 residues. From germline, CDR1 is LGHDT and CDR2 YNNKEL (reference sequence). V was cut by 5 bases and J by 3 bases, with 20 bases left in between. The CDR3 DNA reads TGTGCCAGCAGCTCCCGGCCGGGACAACCAAACTACGAGCAGTACTTC. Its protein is CASSSRPGQPNYEQYF.

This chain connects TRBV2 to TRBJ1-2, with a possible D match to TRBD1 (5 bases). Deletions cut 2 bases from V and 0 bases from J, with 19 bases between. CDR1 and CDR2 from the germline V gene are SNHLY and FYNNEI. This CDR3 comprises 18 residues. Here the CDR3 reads CASSERAQAFLANYGYTF. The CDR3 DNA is TGTGCCAGCAGTGAAAGGGCACAGGCGTTCCTAGCTAACTATGGCTACACCTTC.

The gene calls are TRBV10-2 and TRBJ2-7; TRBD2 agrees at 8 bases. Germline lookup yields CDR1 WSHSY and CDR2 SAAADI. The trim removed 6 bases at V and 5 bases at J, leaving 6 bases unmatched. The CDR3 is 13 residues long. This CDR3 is CASRPGLGNEQYF. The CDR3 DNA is TGCGCCAGCAGGCCGGGACTAGGGAACGAGCAGTACTTC.

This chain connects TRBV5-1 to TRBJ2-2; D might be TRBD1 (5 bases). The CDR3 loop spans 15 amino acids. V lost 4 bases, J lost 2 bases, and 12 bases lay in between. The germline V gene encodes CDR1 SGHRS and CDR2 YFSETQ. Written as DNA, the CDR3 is TGCGCCAGCAGCACCGGACACGTTAACACCGGGGAGCTGTTTTTT. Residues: CASSTGHVNTGELFF.